A selection of T cell receptor beta chains follows, all from one sample in a study of beta chain features in type 1 diabetes. Assay: immunoSEQ multiplex PCR; the TCRdb copy retains only in-frame clones and omits some. Here the sample spans fewer than 350,000 clones, about 15% being singletons. Sequencing input: naive CD4+ T cells from blood. The receptor set was obtained from a man aged 18 to 29 with type 1 diabetes. The CDR3 runs from the conserved cysteine through the conserved F or W. D genes are given only for firm matches. Only some rows state a clone size, as once, few, many or a class for expanded clones.

clone_size,v_call,d_call,j_call,cdr3_nt,cdr3_aa
few,TRBV5-1,TRBD2,TRBJ2-1,TGCGCCAGCAGATATCTAGCGGGGGGCGACAATGAGCAGTTCTTC,CASRYLAGGDNEQFF
NA,TRBV5-1,TRBD1,TRBJ2-2,TGCGCCAGCAGCTCCGGGACAGGGATCACCGGGGAGCTGTTTTTT,CASSSGTGITGELFF
few,TRBV7-8,NA,TRBJ2-4,TGTGCCAGCAGCTTAGGACGGGAAGGGAGGTCGGCCAAAAACATTCAGTACTTC,CASSLGREGRSAKNIQYF
NA,TRBV2,TRBD2,TRBJ2-3,TGTGCCAGCAGTGAGTCTAGCGGGAGCCATACGCAGTATTTT,CASSESSGSHTQYF
NA,TRBV28,NA,TRBJ2-4,TGTGCCAGCAGTCCTAGTAGCGGAGGGGTAGGGAACATTCAGTACTTC,CASSPSSGGVGNIQYF
NA,TRBV11-2,NA,TRBJ2-2,TGTGCCTCTCCCCCCGGGACAAAGAACACCGGGGAGCTGTTTTTT,CASPPGTKNTGELFF
few,TRBV5-1,NA,TRBJ2-2,TGCGCCAGCAGCTGGTCGGGTCAGGGGAACACCGGGGAGCTGTTTTTT,CASSWSGQGNTGELFF
NA,TRBV28,TRBD1,TRBJ1-5,TGTGCCAGCACCCCACAGGGGAATCAGCCCCAGCATTTT,CASTPQGNQPQHF
few,TRBV29-1,NA,TRBJ2-1,TGCAGCTTAGGAGGAGCCTCCTACAATGAGCAGTTCTTC,CSLGGASYNEQFF
NA,TRBV30,NA,TRBJ1-5,TGTGCCTGGAACCTGATGGGAGGTGATCAGCCCCAGCATTTT,CAWNLMGGDQPQHF
few,TRBV15,TRBD2,TRBJ2-1,TGTGCCACCAGCAGAACTAGCGGGCGGGACAATGAGCAGTTCTTC,CATSRTSGRDNEQFF
NA,TRBV11-2,TRBD1,TRBJ1-1,TGTGCCAGCAGCTTAGCCAGGGGGCAGAGAGCGAACACTGAAGCTTTCTTT,CASSLARGQRANTEAFF
few,TRBV12-5,NA,TRBJ1-4,TGTGCTAGTGGGGGGGGGCAGGGGAATGAAAAACTGTTTTTT,CASGGGQGNEKLFF
few,TRBV23-1,TRBD1,TRBJ1-6,TGCGCCAGCCCACCGACTGACAGGGGGAGAGGTAGTTCACCCCTCCACTTT,CASPPTDRGRGSSPLHF
NA,TRBV6-1,NA,TRBJ1-3,TGTGCCAGCAGTGAACGGCCGGGGGACACCATATATTTT,CASSERPGDTIYF
few,TRBV27,TRBD1,TRBJ2-2,TGTGCCAGCAGTTTACGCAGGGGGACCGGGGAGCTGTTTTTT,CASSLRRGTGELFF
few,TRBV25-1,TRBD2,TRBJ2-2,TGTGCCAGCAGTGAATCGCTAGCGGCGAACACCGGGGAGCTGTTTTTT,CASSESLAANTGELFF
few,TRBV28,NA,TRBJ2-7,TGTGCCAGCAGTTTGACCCACTACTCCTACGAGCAGTACTTC,CASSLTHYSYEQYF